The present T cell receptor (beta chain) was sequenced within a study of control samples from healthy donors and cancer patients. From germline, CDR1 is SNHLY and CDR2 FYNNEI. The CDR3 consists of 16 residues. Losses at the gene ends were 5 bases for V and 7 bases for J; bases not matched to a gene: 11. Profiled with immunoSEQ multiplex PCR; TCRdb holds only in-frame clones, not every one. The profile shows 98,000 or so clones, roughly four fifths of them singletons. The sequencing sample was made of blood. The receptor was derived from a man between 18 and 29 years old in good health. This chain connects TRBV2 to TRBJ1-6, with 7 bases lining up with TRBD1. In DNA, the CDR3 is TGTGCCAGCAGTCGCACCCTGGGACAGATCAATTCACCCCTCCACTTT. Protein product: CASSRTLGQINSPLHF.